The 11 T cell receptor beta chains below were found in one sample sequenced in a study of human T cells and chemical hapten exposure. MiXCR, applied by TCRdb to the RACE reads, yields one record per CDR3 protein. The sample yields about 380,000 distinct CDR3 sequences, approximately 5.1% seen once. Sample time point: pre-sensitization, week 0. Stated treatment: therapeutic diphenylcyclopropenone sensitization with weekly scalp DPC. The sequences come from whole blood, collected in connection with sensitization to the hapten diphenylcyclopropenone (DPC). All receptors derive from a woman between 50 and 59 years old with alopecia areata. Some clones in this sample may be carry-over from other donors' samples.

This clonotype has a handful of counts. The rearrangement links TRBV11-2 to TRBJ2-3, with 7 bases that match TRBD1. The CDR3 runs 17 residues. V gave up 5 bases and J gave up 2 bases; unmatched junction bases: 13. Germline values: CDR1 SGHAT, CDR2 FQNNGV. The CDR3 region has the DNA TGTGCCAGCAGCAGATCCTCCCCGGGACAGTACACAGATACGCAGTATTTT. It specifies CASSRSSPGQYTDTQYF.

This clonotype was counted many times. The V and J genes are TRBV10-3 and TRBJ1-2, with 8 bases matching TRBD1. The length of the CDR3 is 14 residues. Germline trimming cut 11 bases from V and 3 bases from J; bases unmatched to any gene: 11. In germline, CDR1 is ENHRY, CDR2 SYGVKD. As DNA, the CDR3 is TGTGCCTCCACTTCGCAGGGGGCTGACTATGGCTACACCTTC. The encoded protein is CASTSQGADYGYTF.

The table lists this clonotype with many counts. The chain combines TRBV30 with TRBJ1-1; D ambiguous. V lost 0 bases and J lost 2, with 7 bases in between. The CDR3 is made up of 13 amino acids. From germline, CDR1 is GTSNPN and CDR2 SVGIG (reference sequence). The CDR3: CAWSVGINTEAFF. In nucleotides, the CDR3 is TGTGCCTGGAGTGTGGGCATCAACACTGAAGCTTTCTTT.

The chain carries TRBV5-1 and TRBJ1-1; tentative D call: TRBD1 (6 bases). The germline gives CDR1 SGHRS, CDR2 YFSETQ. The ends were cut back, 4 bases at V and 8 bases at J, with 21 bases in the middle. The CDR3 sequence is 15 residues long. The CDR3 coding sequence is TGCGCCAGCAGCCCCCGGGGGATGGGGACATACGAAGCTTTCTTT. Its protein product is CASSPRGMGTYEAFF.

This clonotype was counted between two and nine times. The chain employs TRBV7-3 and TRBJ2-2, with a weak D call TRBD2 (6 bases). The CDR3 is made up of 16 amino acids. From germline, CDR1 is SGHTA and CDR2 FQGTGA. The V gene lost 5 bases and the J gene lost 7 bases, with 20 bases spanning the gap. CDR3 in amino acids: CASSEPGLTRSGELFF. CDR3 bases: TGTGCCAGCAGCGAACCGGGACTCACGAGGAGCGGGGAGCTGTTTTTT.

The chain carries TRBV28 and TRBJ1-2, with a weak D call TRBD1 (5 bases). The V and J ends lost 6 bases and 3 bases respectively, with 8 bases between them. The germline V gene encodes CDR1 MDHEN and CDR2 SYDVKM. The CDR3 consists of 12 residues. CDR3 in DNA: TGTGCCAGCAGCGGGACGTACTATGGCTACACCTTC. Its translation: CASSGTYYGYTF.

This clonotype was counted many times. This sequence joins TRBV2 and TRBJ1-1; 7 nucleotides match TRBD1. CDR1 is SNHLY, CDR2 FYNNEI, per germline. The CDR3 totals 15 residues. Trimming at V came to 2 bases and at J to 6 bases, leaving 9 bases not matched to a gene. The CDR3 loop reads CASSEMAGGDSEAFF. DNA for the CDR3: TGTGCCAGCAGTGAAATGGCAGGGGGTGACTCTGAAGCTTTCTTT.

This clonotype has ten or more counts. The CDR3, as DNA: TGTGCCAGCAGTTCCTCCGGGACAGGAGGTGGCTACACCTTC. It translates to CASSSSGTGGGYTF. This chain uses TRBV12-3 or TRBV12-4 with TRBJ1-2, with 8 bases that match TRBD1. CDR3 length: 14 residues. Trimming took 4 bases from V and 7 from J; bases not matched to a gene: 8.

Comment on this clonotype: It may be a read error: a sequence one base away is much more abundant. This CDR3 fails to terminate in the conserved phenylalanine or tryptophan, so it likely reflects a read error. The chain carries TRBV29-1 and TRBJ1-3; no firm D call. V was clipped by 7 bases and J by 3 bases, with 19 bases between them. This CDR3 has 15 amino acids. Per germline, CDR1 SQVTM and CDR2 ANQGSEA. The CDR3, as DNA: TGCAGCGCCCTTGCCTGGGGAGTAGGTGGAAACACCATATATCTT. Its protein is CSALAWGVGGNTIYL.

This clonotype was found a few times. The rearrangement links TRBV5-6 to TRBJ1-2; D remains ambiguous. The ends were cut back, 0 bases at V and 4 bases at J, with 10 bases in the middle. The V gene's germline CDR1 is SGHDT and CDR2 YYEEEE. The CDR3 loop spans 14 amino acids. This CDR3 is CASSLALKRYGYTF. The CDR3 DNA is TGTGCCAGCAGCTTGGCCCTAAAGCGCTATGGCTACACCTTC.

The rearrangement joins TRBV5-5 to TRBJ2-6; D gene unclear. Germline V CDR1 and CDR2: SGHKS, YYEKEE (reference sequence). The CDR3 covers 17 residues. V lost 2 bases and J 0 bases, leaving 12 bases between the germline ends. CDR3 in amino acids: CASSLTPPNSGANVLTF. The DNA of the CDR3 is TGTGCCAGCAGCTTAACCCCTCCCAACTCTGGGGCCAACGTCCTGACTTTC.